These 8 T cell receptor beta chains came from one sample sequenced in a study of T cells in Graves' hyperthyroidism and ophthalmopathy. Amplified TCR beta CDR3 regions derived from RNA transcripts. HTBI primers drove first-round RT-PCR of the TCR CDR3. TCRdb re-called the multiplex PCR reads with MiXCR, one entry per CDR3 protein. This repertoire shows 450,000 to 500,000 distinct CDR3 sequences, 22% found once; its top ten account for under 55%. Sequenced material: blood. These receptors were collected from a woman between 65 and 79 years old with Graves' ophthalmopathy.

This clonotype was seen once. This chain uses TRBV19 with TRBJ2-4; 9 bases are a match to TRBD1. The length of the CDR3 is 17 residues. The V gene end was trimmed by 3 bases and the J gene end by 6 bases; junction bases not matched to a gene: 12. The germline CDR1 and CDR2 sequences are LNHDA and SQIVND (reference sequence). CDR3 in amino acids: CASSIGRGQGRANIQYF. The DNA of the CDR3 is TGTGCCAGTAGTATCGGCCGGGGACAGGGAAGGGCAAACATTCAGTACTTC.

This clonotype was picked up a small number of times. The CDR3 is CASSPGTSGTGNEQFF. The DNA of the CDR3 is TGCGCCAGCAGCCCGGGGACTAGCGGAACAGGGAATGAGCAGTTCTTC. V usage is TRBV5-1 and J usage is TRBJ2-1; 11 positions agree with TRBD2. Germline CDR1 is SGHRS and CDR2 is YFSETQ. J was trimmed by 7 bases and V by 4 bases; bases with no gene match: 10. The CDR3 has 16 residues.

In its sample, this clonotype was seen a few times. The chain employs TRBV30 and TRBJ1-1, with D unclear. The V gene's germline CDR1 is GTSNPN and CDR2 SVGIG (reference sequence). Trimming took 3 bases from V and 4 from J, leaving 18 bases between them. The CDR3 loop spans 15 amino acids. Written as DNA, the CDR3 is TGTGCCTGGAGGGCGGTCTGGACCCGGGGCACTGAAGCTTTCTTT. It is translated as CAWRAVWTRGTEAFF.

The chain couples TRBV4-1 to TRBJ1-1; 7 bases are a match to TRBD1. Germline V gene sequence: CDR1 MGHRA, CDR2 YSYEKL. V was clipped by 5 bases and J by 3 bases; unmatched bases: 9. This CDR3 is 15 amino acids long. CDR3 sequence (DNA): TGCGCCAGCAGCGGTCGACAGGGAACGCACACTGAAGCTTTCTTT. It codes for CASSGRQGTHTEAFF.

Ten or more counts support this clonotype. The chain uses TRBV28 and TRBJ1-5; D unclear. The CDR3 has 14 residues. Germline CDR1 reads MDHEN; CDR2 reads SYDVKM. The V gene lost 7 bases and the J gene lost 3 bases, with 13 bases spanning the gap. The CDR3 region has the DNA TGTGCCAGCAAATCCGGTGATTTCAATCAGCCCCAGCATTTT. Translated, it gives CASKSGDFNQPQHF.

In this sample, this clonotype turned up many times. The CDR3 region has the DNA TGTGCCAGCAGTTTGGGGTTTTTCGAAAAACTGTTTTTT. It is translated as CASSLGFFEKLFF. This sequence joins TRBV28 and TRBJ1-4; D call uncertain. V shed 3 bases and J shed 8 bases, with 10 bases lying between them. The germline CDR1 and CDR2 sequences are MDHEN and SYDVKM. There are 13 residues in the CDR3.

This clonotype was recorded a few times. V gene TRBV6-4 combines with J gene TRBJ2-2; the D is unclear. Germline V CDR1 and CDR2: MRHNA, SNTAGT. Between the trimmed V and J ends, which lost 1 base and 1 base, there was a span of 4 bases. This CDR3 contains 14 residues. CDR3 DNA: TGTGCCAGCAGTGACTTATGGAACACCGGGGAGCTGTTTTTT. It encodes CASSDLWNTGELFF.

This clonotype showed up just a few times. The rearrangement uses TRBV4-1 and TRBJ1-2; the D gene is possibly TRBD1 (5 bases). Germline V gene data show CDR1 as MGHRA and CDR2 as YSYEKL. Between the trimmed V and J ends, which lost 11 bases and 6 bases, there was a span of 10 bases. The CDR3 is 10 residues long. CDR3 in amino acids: CAAGTHGYTF. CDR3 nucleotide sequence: TGCGCCGCGGGGACCCATGGCTACACCTTC.